The next 23 T cell receptor beta chains were all read from a single sample in a study of T cell responses to AZD1222 COVID-19 vaccine. TCRdb keeps only in-frame clones here, not all; method: immunoSEQ multiplex PCR. The repertoire holds about 75,000 clones, with approximately 88% as singletons. Specimen: peripheral blood, collected 28 days after the second dose of the MenACWY control vaccine. These receptors were taken from an adult who received the MenACWY meningococcal vaccine as a control.

This chain connects TRBV5-1 to TRBJ2-1, with 15 bases aligning to TRBD2. After removal of 3 bases from V and 8 bases from J, the junction contained 6 bases not matched to a gene. In germline, CDR1 is SGHRS, CDR2 YFSETQ. This CDR3 region has 16 residues. CDR3 region: CASSSGLAGGVDEQFF. As DNA, the CDR3 is TGCGCCAGCAGCTCGGGACTAGCGGGGGGAGTCGATGAGCAGTTCTTC.

The chain is built from TRBV12-3 or TRBV12-4 and TRBJ1-1; D remains unclear. This CDR3 is built from 13 residues. Trimming cost V 3 bases and J 1 base, with 6 bases left between them. The DNA for the CDR3 is TGTGCCAGCAGTTTGGGCAAGAACACTGAAGCTTTCTTT. This codes for CASSLGKNTEAFF.

This chain uses TRBV13 with TRBJ2-3; 7 bases line up with TRBD2. Germline V lookup: CDR1 PRHDT, CDR2 FYEKMQ (reference sequence). V was clipped by 1 base and J by 1 base; unmatched bases: 5. This CDR3 spans 16 amino acids. CDR3 DNA sequence: TGTGCCAGCAGCTTAGAGGCCAGCGGGGGCACAGATACGCAGTATTTT. Protein: CASSLEASGGTDTQYF.

The chain couples TRBV15 to TRBJ2-7; 10 nucleotides line up with TRBD1. With 3 bases clipped from V and 3 bases from J, the junction kept 2 bases outside the gene matches. CDR3 length equals 14 residues. Per the germline V gene, CDR1 is LNHNV and CDR2 is YYDKDF (reference sequence). In DNA form, the CDR3 reads TGTGCCACCAGCAGCCGGGACAGGGGCTACGAGCAGTACTTC. The encoded protein is CATSSRDRGYEQYF.

V is TRBV19 and J is TRBJ2-1, with D hard to call. The CDR3 has 12 amino acids. CDR1 is LNHDA, CDR2 SQIVND, per germline (reference sequence). The V end was cut by 5 bases, the J end by 1 base, with 3 bases between. The CDR3 DNA follows: TGTGCCAGTAGTCGGTCCTACAATGAGCAGTTCTTC. Translation gives CASSRSYNEQFF.

This clone was found once. The chain has TRBV6-6 and TRBJ1-1; no clear D. V gave up 6 bases and J gave up 2 bases, with 13 bases separating them. The CDR3 extends over 14 amino acids. Germline V gives CDR1 MNHNY, CDR2 SVGAGI (reference sequence). The CDR3 is CASSPVQENTEAFF. For the CDR3, the DNA is TGTGCCAGCAGCCCGGTCCAAGAAAACACTGAAGCTTTCTTT.

The chain recombines TRBV4-1 with TRBJ2-1, with D tentatively TRBD1 (5 bases). Germline V gene data show CDR1 as MGHRA and CDR2 as YSYEKL. This CDR3 has 15 residues. V was cut by 4 bases and J by 0 bases, with 10 bases left in between. CDR3 loop: CASSPPRVSYNEQFF. DNA of the CDR3: TGCGCCAGCAGCCCACCCAGGGTCTCCTACAATGAGCAGTTCTTC.

The V and J genes are TRBV5-1 and TRBJ1-1; TRBD1 matches 7 bases. The CDR3 contains 14 residues. V shed 2 bases and J 4 bases; nucleotides not matched to a gene: 5. CDR1 SGHRS and CDR2 YFSETQ come from the germline V gene. The CDR3 is CASSFQGEGTEAFF. The CDR3, as DNA: TGCGCCAGCAGCTTCCAGGGGGAAGGCACTGAAGCTTTCTTT.

V is TRBV6-2 or TRBV6-3 and J is TRBJ1-5; tentative D call: TRBD1 (5 bases). The CDR3 is 13 residues long. Germline assignment: CDR1 MNHEY and CDR2 SVGEGT. V gave up 2 bases and J gave up 6 bases, with 8 bases separating them. The CDR3 DNA reads as TGTGCCAGCAGTTACGGGGGTGCTCAGCCCCAGCATTTT. Its translation: CASSYGGAQPQHF.

The V and J genes are TRBV24-1 and TRBJ2-5, with D possibly matching TRBD2 (6 bases). Per the germline V gene, CDR1 is KGHDR and CDR2 is SFDVKD. Trimming took off 3 bases at V and 7 bases at J, with 11 bases between the two ends. The length of the CDR3 is 13 residues. CDR3 sequence (DNA): TGTGCCACCAGTGATATTGCCGGGGGGACCCAGTACTTC. Its protein product is CATSDIAGGTQYF.

This chain links TRBV5-1 with TRBJ2-1; 7 positions match TRBD1. Trimming at V came to 5 bases and at J to 0 bases, leaving 2 bases not matched to a gene. Germline V gene lookup returns CDR1 SGHRS and CDR2 YFSETQ. The CDR3 runs 14 residues. CDR3: CASSPGGSYNEQFF. CDR3 coding DNA: TGCGCCAGCAGTCCAGGGGGCTCCTACAATGAGCAGTTCTTC.

CDR3 nucleotide sequence: TGTGCCAGTAGTAAAGGCGGCTACACCTTC. Its protein product is CASSKGGYTF. The rearrangement joins TRBV19 to TRBJ1-2; D is unclear. The CDR3 is made up of 10 amino acids. CDR1 and CDR2 from the germline V gene are LNHDA and SQIVND (reference sequence). Trimming removed 4 bases at V and 8 bases at J, with 5 bases between.

The V and J genes are TRBV7-3 and TRBJ2-3; D is perhaps TRBD1 (6 bases). Trimming left V 5 bases short and J 0 bases short, with 9 bases between. CDR3 length equals 14 residues. Germline assignment: CDR1 SGHTA and CDR2 FQGTGA. CDR3 protein: CASSPGGSTDTQYF. In DNA form, the CDR3 reads TGTGCCAGCAGCCCTGGGGGCAGCACAGATACGCAGTATTTT.

The V and J genes are TRBV21-1 and TRBJ2-5; the table gives TRBD1 as D, unverified against the DNA. TRBV21-1 is shown as a pseudogene. This CDR3 contains 15 residues. This CDR3 is CASTKGAVYQETQYF. The CDR3 DNA sequence: TGTGCCAGCACTAAAGGGGCGGTGTACCAAGAGACCCAGTACTTC.

This clone qualifies as medium-sized. The genes are TRBV9 and TRBJ1-1, with TRBD1 identical over 7 bases. The CDR3 consists of 15 residues. J was trimmed by 4 bases and V by 0 bases; bases with no gene match: 6. Germline values: CDR1 SGDLS, CDR2 YYNGEE. The CDR3, as DNA: TGTGCCAGCAGCGTAGCTGGACAGGCCTTCACTGAAGCTTTCTTT. Amino acids: CASSVAGQAFTEAFF.

The chain is built from TRBV7-8 and TRBJ2-2; 7 bases are shared with TRBD1. Trimming at V came to 5 bases and at J to 4 bases, leaving 7 bases not matched to a gene. The CDR3 has 15 residues. Germline V gene lookup returns CDR1 SGHVS and CDR2 FQNEAQ. The CDR3 sequence: CASSTRQGATGELFF. The CDR3 coding sequence is TGTGCCAGCAGCACAAGACAGGGAGCCACCGGGGAGCTGTTTTTT.

The V call is TRBV10-2, the J call TRBJ2-2; D perhaps matches TRBD1 (5 bases). Trimming shortened V by 7 bases and J by 5 bases, and 14 bases separated the two germline ends. This CDR3 is 14 amino acids long. The germline V gene has CDR1 WSHSY and CDR2 SAAADI. Here the CDR3 reads CASTTGVPTGELFF. CDR3 coding DNA: TGCGCCAGCACAACAGGTGTACCAACCGGGGAGCTGTTTTTT.

The V gene is TRBV9, the J gene TRBJ1-3; TRBD1 matches 9 bases. The CDR3 extends over 15 amino acids. The ends lost 0 bases at V and 4 bases at J; junction bases unmatched: 2. Germline CDR1 reads SGDLS; CDR2 reads YYNGEE. The chain's CDR3 is CASSVDRGRGNTIYF. CDR3 DNA: TGTGCCAGCAGCGTAGACAGGGGGCGAGGAAACACCATATATTTT.

This chain uses TRBV3-1 (or the pseudogene TRBV3-2) with TRBJ2-3; D could derive from TRBD1 or TRBD2 (5 bases each). V lost 1 base to trimming and J lost 4 bases, with 12 bases between them. Looked up from germline, CDR1 is LGHDT and CDR2 is YNNKEL (reference sequence). This CDR3 has 15 residues. The CDR3 protein is CASSQVGQGPDTQYF. The CDR3 DNA sequence: TGTGCCAGCAGCCAAGTGGGGCAGGGACCAGATACGCAGTATTTT.

The sample holds many counts of this clone. The rearrangement links TRBV19 to TRBJ1-2; D is possibly TRBD1 (5 bases). V lost 1 base and J 8 bases, leaving 14 bases between the germline ends. This CDR3 region has 14 residues. Germline V CDR1 and CDR2: LNHDA, SQIVND (reference sequence). The CDR3 region is CASSIGGTDQGYTF. The CDR3 bases are TGTGCCAGTAGTATAGGGGGGACCGACCAGGGCTACACCTTC.

V usage is TRBV2 and J usage is TRBJ2-6, with 9 bases lining up with TRBD1. CDR3 length: 17 amino acids. Germline assignment: CDR1 SNHLY and CDR2 FYNNEI. V shed 8 bases and J 2 bases; nucleotides not matched to a gene: 10. CDR3 loop: CASLKLQGAAGANVLTF. The CDR3, as DNA: TGTGCCAGCCTAAAACTACAGGGGGCGGCTGGGGCCAACGTCCTGACTTTC.

A single count supports this clone. The chain links TRBV11-3 to TRBJ2-3; weak D call: TRBD1 (5 bases). Germline-derived CDR1 and CDR2 are SGHNT and YENEEA. Trimming removed 1 base from V and 2 bases from J, with 7 bases in between. The CDR3 is 14 amino acids. CDR3 nucleotide sequence: TGTGCCAGCAGCTTAGGGGGCCTCACAGATACGCAGTATTTT. Translating gives CASSLGGLTDTQYF.

V is TRBV14 and J is TRBJ1-3; D gene uncertain. V was shortened by 3 bases and J by 1 base, with 10 bases between the two germline ends. CDR3 length: 15 residues. The germline gives CDR1 SGHDN, CDR2 FVKESK. The CDR3 DNA follows: TGTGCCAGCAGCCAGGGGTTTGGTTCTGGAAACACCATATATTTT. Translated: CASSQGFGSGNTIYF.